A selection of T cell receptor beta chains follows, all from one sample in a study of CD8+CD57+ T cells in acquired aplastic anemia. TCRdb ran MiXCR on the reads and lists one entry per CDR3 protein. The repertoire holds about 180,000 distinct CDR3 sequences, with nearly 50% as singletons. What was sequenced was sorted CD4+, CD8+, or CD8+CD57+ T cells (not recorded which) from PBMCs. Receptor source: a human donor with aplastic anemia. CDR3s include the opening cysteine and the closing phenylalanine or tryptophan. D genes are given only for firm matches. Some rows have no size entry. The others give once, few or many, or a class for an expanded clone.

v_call	d_call	j_call	clone_size	cdr3_aa	cdr3_nt
TRBV19	TRBD2	TRBJ2-1	.	CASSNSGGNEQFF	TGTGCCAGTAGTAATAGCGGGGGGAATGAGCAGTTCTTC
TRBV2	.	TRBJ1-2	many	CASSELSYGYTF	TGTGCCAGCAGTGAACTATCCTATGGCTACACCTTC
TRBV10-3	TRBD2	TRBJ2-1	.	CAISVGTSGYNEQFF	TGTGCCATCAGTGTGGGGACTAGCGGGTACAATGAGCAGTTCTTC
TRBV2	TRBD1	TRBJ2-7	.	CASTRDSGYEQYF	TGTGCCAGCACAAGGGACAGTGGGTACGAGCAGTACTTC
TRBV7-7	TRBD1	TRBJ2-7	.	CASSLGTGVSYEQYF	TGTGCCAGCAGCCTCGGGACAGGTGTATCCTACGAGCAGTACTTC
TRBV3-1	TRBD1	TRBJ2-7	.	CASSQVGTGEQYF	TGTGCCAGCAGCCAAGTGGGGACAGGGGAGCAGTACTTC
TRBV2	.	TRBJ2-1	.	CASLGGSEQFF	TGTGCCAGCTTGGGAGGCAGTGAGCAGTTCTTC
TRBV5-6	.	TRBJ1-1	many	CASSRRRSNTEAFF	TGTGCCAGCAGTAGACGTAGGTCGAACACTGAAGCTTTCTTT
TRBV27	.	TRBJ1-1	few	CASREGNTEAFF	TGTGCCAGCAGGGAGGGAAACACTGAAGCTTTCTTT
TRBV7-2	.	TRBJ1-1	.	CASSSRTFEAFF	TGTGCCAGCAGCTCACGGACATTTGAAGCTTTCTTT
TRBV15	.	TRBJ2-7	.	CATSRDRQGRGEQYF	TGTGCCACCAGCAGAGATCGGCAGGGAAGGGGCGAGCAGTACTTC
TRBV7-9	.	TRBJ1-6	few	CASSSGNSPLHF	TGTGCCAGCAGCTCCGGAAATTCACCCCTCCACTTT
TRBV7-9	.	TRBJ2-1	many	CASSPGRGGGNEQFF	TGTGCCAGCAGCCCGGGCAGGGGAGGAGGAAATGAGCAGTTCTTC
TRBV6-5	TRBD1	TRBJ1-1	many	CASSSDRDAFF	TGTGCCAGCAGTTCCGACAGGGATGCTTTCTTT
TRBV5-1	TRBD1	TRBJ1-3	many	CASSLQGDSGNTIYF	TGCGCCAGCTCCTTGCAGGGGGACTCTGGAAACACCATATATTTT
TRBV10-2	.	TRBJ2-7	.	CASSESTYEQYF	TGCGCCAGCAGTGAAAGCACCTACGAGCAGTACTTC
TRBV12-3/TRBV12-4	.	TRBJ1-3	few	CASSTPGFSGNTIYF	TGTGCCAGCAGTACCCCAGGCTTCTCTGGAAACACCATATATTTT
TRBV29-1	.	TRBJ2-5	few	CSVERGGETQYF	TGCAGCGTGGAGAGGGGTGGAGAGACCCAGTACTTC
TRBV11-1	TRBD2	TRBJ2-3	.	CASRPTSGEGVTQYF	TGTGCCAGCAGGCCGACTAGCGGGGAGGGAGTTACGCAGTATTTT
TRBV9	.	TRBJ1-1	many	CASSVASRGRADTEAFF	TGTGCCAGCAGCGTAGCCTCCCGGGGGCGGGCGGACACTGAAGCTTTCTTT
TRBV20-1	.	TRBJ2-2	once	CSARGHNTGELGF	TGCAGTGCAAGGGGACACAACACCGGGGAGCTGGGTTTT
TRBV25-1	.	TRBJ1-4	.	CSSSEFDGEKLFF	TGTTCCAGCAGTGAATTCGACGGTGAAAAACTGTTTTTT